A single sample is the source of the 25 T cell receptor beta chains below, sequenced in a study of blood T cell repertoires in COVID-19. Only in-frame clones appear in the TCRdb table, and some are missing; sequencing was by immunoSEQ multiplex PCR. The sample includes 150,000 to 200,000 clones, about 86% of them seen just once. Sequencing input: peripheral blood. Receptors were obtained from a man in his fifties or sixties with active or convalescent COVID-19.

This chain joins TRBV2 and TRBJ1-5; no clear D. The germline V gene encodes CDR1 SNHLY and CDR2 FYNNEI. The CDR3 is 14 amino acids. The germline V and J ends were trimmed by 6 bases and 2 bases, with 11 bases remaining between them. The CDR3 bases are TGTGCCAGCAGGAACGGGGTGGGCAATCAGCCCCAGCATTTT. This encodes CASRNGVGNQPQHF.

The chain recombines TRBV19 with TRBJ2-2; 8 bases are a match to TRBD2. The junction had 2 bases not matched to a gene; V was cut back by 4 bases and J by 1 base. Germline assignment: CDR1 LNHDA and CDR2 SQIVND (reference sequence). The CDR3 sequence is 15 residues long. The CDR3 DNA sequence: TGTGCCAGTAGTACAAGCGGGAGGAACACCGGGGAGCTGTTTTTT. Translated: CASSTSGRNTGELFF.

This clone was found once. CDR3 residues: CASRTGTHTEAFF. The CDR3 coding sequence is TGTGCCAGCAGGACCGGGACACACACTGAAGCTTTCTTT. The chain employs TRBV2 and TRBJ1-1; possibly TRBD1 for D (6 bases). Trimming stripped 6 bases from V and 3 bases from J, with 11 bases between. The CDR3 sequence is 13 residues long. The germline CDR1 and CDR2 sequences are SNHLY and FYNNEI.

This clone was seen only a few times. This chain uses TRBV4-1 with TRBJ2-5, with D perhaps matching TRBD2 (5 bases). Germline V gene lookup returns CDR1 MGHRA and CDR2 YSYEKL. The CDR3 length is 15 residues. V lost 0 bases and J 4 bases, leaving 12 bases between the germline ends. The CDR3 bases are TGCGCCAGCAGCCAAGATTCAACTAGGAGAGAGACCCAGTACTTC. This gives the protein CASSQDSTRRETQYF.

This chain connects TRBV4-3 to TRBJ1-4, with no clear D. The CDR3 loop spans 14 amino acids. V was cut by 0 bases and J by 3 bases, with 5 bases left in between. CDR1 is LGHNA and CDR2 is YSLEER in the germline V gene. The DNA of the CDR3 is TGCGCCAGCAGCCAAGATCCCTCTAATGAAAAACTGTTTTTT. Translating gives CASSQDPSNEKLFF.

The V call is TRBV5-1, the J call TRBJ2-7; no firm D call. Trimming shortened V by 6 bases and J by 7 bases, and 11 bases separated the two germline ends. Germline lookup yields CDR1 SGHRS and CDR2 YFSETQ. The CDR3 contains 11 residues. DNA for the CDR3: TGCGCCAGCACCCTAGGCTCAGAGCAGTACTTC. Its protein is CASTLGSEQYF.

This rearrangement joins TRBV7-3 to TRBJ2-6; D is undetermined. The CDR3 covers 13 residues. V lost 1 base and J lost 9, with 7 bases in between. Germline CDR1 and CDR2: SGHTA and FQGTGA. CDR3 sequence reads: CASSLKIGNVLTF. The CDR3 DNA reads as TGTGCCAGCAGCTTAAAGATCGGCAACGTCCTGACTTTC.

V is TRBV7-9 and J is TRBJ2-1, with 8 bases matching TRBD2. The length of the CDR3 is 18 residues. Trimming at V came to 7 bases and at J to 7 bases, leaving 21 bases not matched to a gene. Per germline, CDR1 SEHNR and CDR2 FQNEAQ (reference sequence). Here the CDR3 reads CASTLTSGAAGRGNEQFF. The CDR3 DNA sequence: TGTGCCAGCACCCTCACTAGCGGAGCCGCGGGAAGAGGAAATGAGCAGTTCTTC.

The chain is built from TRBV12-1 and TRBJ2-7; TRBD2 was called by the table and not checked on the DNA. TRBV12-1 is designated a pseudogene. The CDR3 has 19 amino acids. The CDR3 DNA follows: TGTGCCAGCAGCCCTTTAGCCCAGACTAGCGGGGGTATTCCCAACGAGCAGTACTTC. Protein product: CASSPLAQTSGGIPNEQYF.

The V call is TRBV7-2, the J call TRBJ2-3; 10 nucleotides agree with TRBD2. The CDR3 consists of 16 residues. V lost 3 bases and J lost 5; bases outside the gene matches: 8. Per the germline V gene, CDR1 is SGHTA and CDR2 is FQGNSA. CDR3 region: CASSFLSGGRGDTQYF. CDR3 coding DNA: TGTGCCAGCAGCTTTCTTAGCGGGGGGCGGGGAGATACGCAGTATTTT.

This clone was observed a few times. The J gene is TRBJ1-1, the V gene TRBV29-1; possibly TRBD1 for D (6 bases). This CDR3 is 14 amino acids long. Trimming left V 3 bases short and J 5 bases short, with 16 bases between. Germline V lookup: CDR1 SQVTM, CDR2 ANQGSEA. The CDR3 reads CSVDRGGRGTEAFF. CDR3 nucleotide sequence: TGCAGCGTTGATCGAGGGGGTCGTGGAACTGAAGCTTTCTTT.

V is TRBV5-1 and J is TRBJ1-4; D unclear. The V end lost 8 bases, the J end lost 0 bases, and 14 bases lay between the germline ends. This CDR3 is 15 amino acids long. CDR1 is SGHRS and CDR2 is YFSETQ in the germline V gene. CDR3 sequence: CASRETTSTNEKLFF. For the CDR3, the DNA is TGCGCCAGTCGGGAAACCACGTCAACTAATGAAAAACTGTTTTTT.

The chain uses TRBV9 and TRBJ2-7, with 9 bases matching TRBD1. The CDR3 extends over 15 amino acids. Germline CDR1 SGDLS, CDR2 YYNGEE. With 1 base clipped from V and 5 bases from J, the junction kept 7 bases outside the gene matches. CDR3 sequence reads: CASSVRGQGHHEQYF. CDR3 nucleotide sequence: TGTGCCAGCAGCGTAAGAGGACAGGGGCACCACGAGCAGTACTTC.

There are a few counts of this clone. The chain carries TRBV5-1 and TRBJ1-2, with TRBD1 as a possible D gene (5 bases). The germline CDR1 and CDR2 sequences are SGHRS and YFSETQ. This CDR3 has 14 residues. V dropped 2 bases and J dropped 2 bases, with 10 bases sitting between them. The CDR3, as DNA: TGCGCCAGCAGCTTCGAACAGGCCAACTATGGCTACACCTTC. This encodes CASSFEQANYGYTF.

The rearrangement joins TRBV18 to TRBJ1-1; D ambiguous. Trimming removed 2 bases from V and 5 bases from J, with 12 bases in between. The germline CDR1 and CDR2 sequences are KGHSH and LQKENI. CDR3 size: 14 residues. CDR3 in DNA: TGTGCCAGCTCACCATGGACGAGAGGGACTGAAGCTTTCTTT. Amino acid sequence: CASSPWTRGTEAFF.

This clone was counted between two and nine times. J is TRBJ2-1 and V is TRBV19; D may be TRBD1 (5 bases). In germline, CDR1 is LNHDA, CDR2 SQIVND (reference sequence). The length of the CDR3 is 14 residues. With 10 bases removed from V and 6 bases from J, the gap between germline ends came to 19 bases. The CDR3 protein is CATRPGLSSNEQFF. The CDR3 DNA follows: TGTGCCACCAGACCAGGGTTAAGTAGCAATGAGCAGTTCTTC.

This sequence joins TRBV12-5 and TRBJ1-2; 12 nucleotides agree with TRBD1. Germline V gene sequence: CDR1 LGHNT, CDR2 FRNRAP. Trimming took 3 bases from V and 5 from J; bases not matched to a gene: 10. This CDR3 is 17 amino acids long. The CDR3 loop reads CASGLAWGQGARYGYTF. The CDR3, as DNA: TGTGCTAGTGGTTTAGCTTGGGGACAGGGGGCTCGGTATGGCTACACCTTC.

The chain carries TRBV7-2 and TRBJ1-1; D is uncertain. The V gene's germline CDR1 is SGHTA and CDR2 FQGNSA. This CDR3 contains 15 residues. The V gene lost 0 bases and the J gene lost 1 base, with 9 bases spanning the gap. The CDR3 region is CASSLAFAQNTEAFF. CDR3 in DNA: TGTGCCAGCAGCTTAGCGTTCGCACAGAACACTGAAGCTTTCTTT.

This clone came up once. This chain uses TRBV9 with TRBJ1-4, with D perhaps TRBD1 (6 bases). The CDR3 runs 16 residues. Trimming pared 4 bases from V and 7 bases from J, leaving 20 bases between. Germline V gene lookup returns CDR1 SGDLS and CDR2 YYNGEE. CDR3 region: CASSPGDLLGSEKLFF. The DNA for the CDR3 is TGTGCCAGCAGCCCAGGGGACCTCCTGGGTAGTGAAAAACTGTTTTTT. Full variable domain (missing parts from reference TRBV9 and TRBJ1-4): DSGVTQTPKHLITATGQRVTLRCSPRSGDLSVYWYQQSLDQGLQFLIQYYNGEERAKGNILERFSAQQFPDLHSELNLSSLELGDSALYFCASSPGDLLGSEKLFFGSGTQLSVL.

The V and J genes are TRBV18 and TRBJ2-1, with a tentative D call TRBD2 (6 bases). Trimming took off 1 base at V and 1 base at J, with 8 bases between the two ends. The CDR3 extends over 15 amino acids. Germline values: CDR1 KGHSH, CDR2 LQKENI. The chain's CDR3 is CASSPLAESYNEQFF. Here the CDR3 DNA reads TGTGCCAGCTCACCACTAGCGGAGTCCTACAATGAGCAGTTCTTC. Together with reference TRBV18 and TRBJ2-1, the CDR3 gives the full variable domain: NAGVMQNPRHLVRRRGQEARLRCSPMKGHSHVYWYRQLPEEGLKFMVYLQKENIIDESGMPKERFSAEFPKEGPSILRIQQVVRGDSAAYFCASSPLAESYNEQFFGPGTRLTVL.

J is TRBJ2-1 and V is TRBV24-1, with 9 nucleotides matching TRBD1. From germline, CDR1 is KGHDR and CDR2 SFDVKD. Trimming took 1 base from V and 6 from J; bases not matched to a gene: 6. This CDR3 is 16 amino acids long. This chain's CDR3 is CATSDFGQGRGNEQFF. CDR3 nucleotides: TGTGCCACCAGTGATTTCGGACAGGGGAGAGGCAATGAGCAGTTCTTC.

The chain recombines TRBV3-1 (or the pseudogene TRBV3-2) with TRBJ2-7; 7 bases agree with TRBD1. The CDR3 extends over 14 amino acids. The junction had 9 bases not matched to a gene; V was cut back by 4 bases and J by 6 bases. The V gene's germline CDR1 is LGHDT and CDR2 YNNKEL (reference sequence). CDR3 DNA sequence: TGTGCCAGCAGCCGAAAAGGGACAGCTGGCGAGCAGTACTTC. It encodes CASSRKGTAGEQYF.

This chain links TRBV5-1 with TRBJ1-2, with a possible D match to TRBD1 (6 bases). The germline V and J ends were trimmed by 4 bases and 0 bases, with 10 bases remaining between them. Per the germline V gene, CDR1 is SGHRS and CDR2 is YFSETQ. The CDR3 loop spans 14 amino acids. The CDR3 sequence: CASSRGGTNYGYTF. CDR3 bases: TGCGCCAGCAGCCGTGGGGGCACTAACTATGGCTACACCTTC.

The chain employs TRBV3-1 (or the pseudogene TRBV3-2) and TRBJ2-1; 11 nucleotides align to TRBD2. Unmatched junction bases numbered 7, after V lost 3 bases and J lost 9 bases. CDR3 size: 15 residues. CDR1 is LGHDT, CDR2 YNNKEL, per germline (reference sequence). This CDR3 is CASSQRLAGMGEQFF. The CDR3 bases are TGTGCCAGCAGCCAGAGACTAGCGGGAATGGGTGAGCAGTTCTTC.

The CDR3 nucleotides read TGTGCCAGCAGTACTGCCTTTAATGGCAATCAGCCCCAGCATTTT. It is translated as CASSTAFNGNQPQHF. The chain recombines TRBV6-5 with TRBJ1-5; D call uncertain. The CDR3 totals 15 residues. V lost 5 bases, J lost 2 bases, and 13 bases lay in between. Germline CDR1 reads MNHEY; CDR2 reads SVGAGI.